The 27 T cell receptor beta chains below all came from one sample that was sequenced in a study of cytomegalovirus exposure and HLA in healthy donors. PCR primers comprised 60 Vbeta and 13 Jbeta primers. Produced via immunoSEQ multiplex PCR; TCRdb's table is partial and in-frame only. Of 200,000 to 250,000 clones listed, just under 85% are singletons. The sequenced sample consisted of PBMCs. The receptors were gathered from a middle-aged woman in good health and CMV-seronegative.

This chain uses TRBV7-2 with TRBJ1-5; 9 bases fit TRBD1. Germline V gene data show CDR1 as SGHTA and CDR2 as FQGNSA. Trimming took 2 bases from V and 6 from J; bases not matched to a gene: 5. The CDR3 runs to 15 residues. Here the CDR3 DNA reads TGTGCCAGCAGCTTAATAAAGGGACAGGGTCAGCCCCAGCATTTT. It yields the protein CASSLIKGQGQPQHF.

The V and J genes are TRBV18 and TRBJ2-7; no firm D call. There are 16 residues in the CDR3. From germline, CDR1 is KGHSH and CDR2 LQKENI. The V end lost 3 bases, the J end lost 3 bases, and 18 bases lay between the germline ends. The CDR3 bases are TGTGCCAGCTCACCCGGCGGTAGAATAATTGTCTACGAGCAGTACTTC. Its translation is CASSPGGRIIVYEQYF.

This chain joins TRBV7-8 and TRBJ2-7; D is possibly TRBD1 (6 bases). Germline CDR1 is SGHVS and CDR2 is FQNEAQ. V was cut by 5 bases and J by 2 bases, with 13 bases left in between. The CDR3 is 14 residues long. CDR3 nucleotides: TGTGCCAGCAGCCCACCCGACAGGCCCTACGAGCAGTACTTC. Its protein is CASSPPDRPYEQYF.

About this clone: A junction boundary mismatches the germline segment, possibly from a read error. The sample holds other DNA sequences that translate to the same CDR3. The chain uses TRBV16 and TRBJ2-3, with D hard to call. Germline V gene lookup returns CDR1 KGHSY and CDR2 FQNENV. This CDR3 comprises 14 residues. The DNA of the CDR3 is TGTGCCAGCAGCCAAGATGCACAACCCCATACACAGTATTTT. This translates into CASSQDAQPHTQYF.

The chain recombines TRBV21-1 with TRBJ2-7; the DNA was not compared with TRBD2, the D call given in the table. TRBV21-1 is noted as a pseudogene. The CDR3 extends over 15 amino acids. CDR3 region: CASSKVRGGQYEQYF. CDR3 coding DNA: TGTGCCAGCAGCAAAGTACGGGGGGGGCAGTACGAGCAGTACTTC.

The chain recombines TRBV30 with TRBJ1-5; unclear D gene. V was clipped by 1 base and J by 6 bases, with 7 bases between them. The CDR3 has 12 amino acids. Germline CDR1 is GTSNPN and CDR2 is SVGIG (reference sequence). This chain's CDR3 is CAWSESSQPQHF. CDR3 sequence (DNA): TGTGCCTGGAGTGAGAGTAGTCAGCCCCAGCATTTT.

The rearrangement joins TRBV5-1 to TRBJ1-2; D possibly corresponds to TRBD1 (6 bases). The V gene's germline CDR1 is SGHRS and CDR2 YFSETQ. Deletions cut 4 bases from V and 4 bases from J, with 29 bases between. The CDR3 is made up of 19 amino acids. The CDR3 sequence: CASSGTRGQQKRISYGYTF. CDR3 DNA: TGCGCCAGCAGCGGAACACGAGGACAGCAAAAGCGAATCAGCTATGGCTACACCTTC. Full variable domain (rest looked up from reference TRBV5-1 and TRBJ1-2): KAGVTQTPRYLIKTRGQQVTLSCSPISGHRSVSWYQQTPGQGLQFLFEYFSETQRNKGNFPGRFSGRQFSNSRSEMNVSTLELGDSALYLCASSGTRGQQKRISYGYTFGSGTRLTVV.

The CDR3: CASSEGPGSGNGYTF. Here the CDR3 DNA reads TGTGCCAGCAGTGAAGGGCCGGGGTCCGGAAATGGCTACACCTTC. This rearrangement joins TRBV6-1 to TRBJ1-2; no definite D call. Germline CDR1 MNHNS, CDR2 SASEGT. This CDR3 spans 15 amino acids. V was pared by 1 base and J by 6 bases, with 15 bases between.

This clone was picked up one time. The V call is TRBV5-1, the J call TRBJ1-1; tentatively, D is TRBD1 (5 bases). V lost 0 bases and J lost 0, with 15 bases in between. Germline values: CDR1 SGHRS, CDR2 YFSETQ. The CDR3 length is 17 residues. CDR3 in amino acids: CASSLGGGGVMNTEAFF. The CDR3 coding sequence is TGCGCCAGCAGCTTGGGTGGGGGGGGAGTAATGAACACTGAAGCTTTCTTT. The whole variable domain, remainder taken from reference TRBV5-1 and TRBJ1-1, is KAGVTQTPRYLIKTRGQQVTLSCSPISGHRSVSWYQQTPGQGLQFLFEYFSETQRNKGNFPGRFSGRQFSNSRSEMNVSTLELGDSALYLCASSLGGGGVMNTEAFFGQGTRLTVV.

CDR3 coding DNA: TGTGCCAGCAGCGTTGGACAGGGATCGGCTGGCTACACCTTC. Protein sequence: CASSVGQGSAGYTF. V is TRBV9 and J is TRBJ1-2, with TRBD1 identical over 8 bases. J gave up 7 bases and V 2 bases, and 7 bases lay outside the gene matches. Germline V gene data show CDR1 as SGDLS and CDR2 as YYNGEE. The CDR3 is 14 amino acids.

The J gene is TRBJ2-1, the V gene TRBV4-1; no definite D call. There are 18 residues in the CDR3. The V end lost 4 bases, the J end lost 1 base, and 20 bases lay between the germline ends. Germline V gene lookup returns CDR1 MGHRA and CDR2 YSYEKL. Here the CDR3 reads CASSPLGPSSGSYNEQFF. The CDR3 DNA reads as TGCGCCAGCAGCCCCCTCGGCCCTAGTTCTGGGTCCTACAATGAGCAGTTCTTC.

The gene calls are TRBV5-1 and TRBJ2-2; D might be TRBD2 (5 bases). CDR1 and CDR2 (germline): SGHRS, YFSETQ. CDR3 length: 13 amino acids. Between the trimmed V and J ends, which lost 4 bases and 3 bases, there was a span of 7 bases. The CDR3 loop reads CASSLGDTGELFF. CDR3 DNA: TGCGCCAGCAGCCTCGGGGACACCGGGGAGCTGTTTTTT.

This chain uses TRBV27 with TRBJ1-4, with 8 bases identical to TRBD1. The CDR3 extends over 15 amino acids. Germline-derived CDR1 and CDR2 are MNHEY and SMNVEV (reference sequence). Trimming cost V 9 bases and J 3 bases; bases outside gene matches: 9. CDR3 region: CASSLQGAANEKLFF. CDR3 DNA: TGTGCCAGTTCCCTTCAGGGGGCTGCTAATGAAAAACTGTTTTTT.

This clone has a handful of counts. The chain uses TRBV6-5 and TRBJ1-3, with TRBD1 as a possible D gene (5 bases). The ends were cut back, 3 bases at V and 4 bases at J, with 10 bases in the middle. The CDR3 sequence is 14 residues long. Germline V gene data show CDR1 as MNHEY and CDR2 as SVGAGI. CDR3 sequence (DNA): TGTGCCAGCAGTTATACAGGTTTAGGAAACACCATATATTTT. Its translation is CASSYTGLGNTIYF.

The chain combines TRBV6-6 with TRBJ2-3; D uncertain. The germline CDR1 and CDR2 sequences are MNHNY and SVGAGI (reference sequence). V dropped 5 bases and J dropped 0 bases, with 12 bases sitting between them. The CDR3 has 15 residues. Here the CDR3 DNA reads TGTGCCAGCAGTCAAACAGCAACTAGCACAGATACGCAGTATTTT. This sequence encodes CASSQTATSTDTQYF.

V gene TRBV6-5 combines with J gene TRBJ2-2, with a weak D call TRBD1 (5 bases). The germline V gene encodes CDR1 MNHEY and CDR2 SVGAGI. CDR3 length: 12 amino acids. V lost 8 bases, J lost 5 bases, and 9 bases lay in between. The CDR3 spells CASVYRTGELFF. The DNA for the CDR3 is TGTGCCAGCGTCTACAGGACCGGGGAGCTGTTTTTT.

This clone has only a few counts. The chain employs TRBV5-1 and TRBJ2-1; 9 bases are a match to TRBD2. CDR3 size: 15 residues. The J segment lost 1 base and the V segment lost 6 bases, leaving 5 bases of the junction unmatched. The germline V gene has CDR1 SGHRS and CDR2 YFSETQ. DNA of the CDR3: TGCGCCAGCAAGGCGGGGGGGCGGTCCTACAATGAGCAGTTCTTC. It translates to CASKAGGRSYNEQFF.

The rearrangement uses TRBV9 and TRBJ1-4; D is unresolved. V was cut by 4 bases and J by 0 bases, with 7 bases left in between. The CDR3 runs to 14 residues. The germline gives CDR1 SGDLS, CDR2 YYNGEE. The CDR3 DNA reads TGTGCCAGCAGCTATGAGGCAACTAATGAAAAACTGTTTTTT. Translating gives CASSYEATNEKLFF. Together with reference TRBV9 and TRBJ1-4, the CDR3 gives the full variable domain: DSGVTQTPKHLITATGQRVTLRCSPRSGDLSVYWYQQSLDQGLQFLIQYYNGEERAKGNILERFSAQQFPDLHSELNLSSLELGDSALYFCASSYEATNEKLFFGSGTQLSVL.

The rearrangement uses TRBV30 and TRBJ1-3, with D perhaps TRBD1 (5 bases). The CDR3 is made up of 11 amino acids. Between the trimmed V and J ends, which lost 2 bases and 8 bases, there was a span of 7 bases. Germline values: CDR1 GTSNPN, CDR2 SVGIG (reference sequence). CDR3 sequence reads: CAWSPGDTIYF. CDR3 DNA sequence: TGTGCCTGGAGTCCGGGGGACACCATATATTTT.

In the case of this clone: A read error may produce the germline difference seen at one junction end. The rearrangement joins TRBV2 to TRBJ2-7; 8 bases align to TRBD1. The CDR3 sequence is 15 residues long. Germline CDR1 is SNHLY and CDR2 is FYNNEI. In DNA form, the CDR3 reads TGTGCCAGCAATGAACCGGGACAGGTTTACTACGAGCAGTACTTC. Protein sequence: CASNEPGQVYYEQYF.

This clone has just one count. V gene TRBV5-1 combines with J gene TRBJ1-1; no reliable D call. Trimming took 0 bases from V and 5 from J, leaving 11 bases between them. This CDR3 spans 14 amino acids. Germline V gives CDR1 SGHRS, CDR2 YFSETQ. The chain's CDR3 is CASSLAPPGTEAFF. As DNA, the CDR3 is TGCGCCAGCAGCTTGGCTCCCCCGGGTACTGAAGCTTTCTTT.

This chain uses TRBV6-5 with TRBJ1-1; TRBD1 is a possible D gene (5 bases). CDR1 and CDR2 (germline): MNHEY, SVGAGI. Trimming removed 4 bases at V and 4 bases at J, with 16 bases between. This CDR3 has 15 amino acids. The CDR3 DNA follows: TGTGCCAGCAGTTCCCCCTCAGGGTCGTTCACTGAAGCTTTCTTT. Protein product: CASSSPSGSFTEAFF.

The J gene is TRBJ2-7, the V gene TRBV6-1; a weak D match, TRBD2 (5 bases). The germline CDR1 and CDR2 sequences are MNHNS and SASEGT. CDR3 length: 14 amino acids. Between the trimmed V and J ends, which lost 0 bases and 4 bases, there was a span of 10 bases. CDR3 nucleotides: TGTGCCAGCAGTGAAGCGTTTCGGGGTTACGAGCAGTACTTC. It codes for CASSEAFRGYEQYF.

V usage is TRBV7-9 and J usage is TRBJ1-2; 7 bases line up with TRBD1. The CDR3 covers 18 residues. In germline, CDR1 is SEHNR, CDR2 FQNEAQ (reference sequence). The ends lost 5 bases at V and 1 base at J; junction bases unmatched: 16. This CDR3 reads CASSPIDRVGTINYGYTF. CDR3 in DNA: TGTGCCAGCAGCCCGATAGACAGGGTTGGAACTATTAACTATGGCTACACCTTC.

This sequence joins TRBV11-2 and TRBJ1-1; D is undetermined. The CDR3 contains 18 residues. Germline lookup yields CDR1 SGHAT and CDR2 FQNNGV. Trimming removed 5 bases at V and 0 bases at J, with 22 bases between. The CDR3 nucleotides read TGTGCCAGCAGCCCCCCAGCGAGGATGGATATCCTGAACACTGAAGCTTTCTTT. The encoded protein is CASSPPARMDILNTEAFF.

This clone was observed once. J is TRBJ1-4 and V is TRBV7-9, with D hard to call. Trimming left V 1 base short and J 5 bases short, with 17 bases between. CDR1 and CDR2 (germline): SEHNR, FQNEAQ (reference sequence). The CDR3 has 17 residues. Here the CDR3 reads CASSLGRSEAPNEKLFF. The CDR3 DNA reads TGTGCCAGCAGCTTAGGGCGGTCTGAAGCTCCGAATGAAAAACTGTTTTTT. The full variable domain, in which reference TRBV7-9 and TRBJ1-4 provide the parts outside the CDR3, is DTGVSQNPRHKITKRGQNVTFRCDPISEHNRLYWYRQTLGQGPEFLTYFQNEAQLEKSRLLSDRFSAERPKGSFSTLEIQRTEQGDSAMYLCASSLGRSEAPNEKLFFGSGTQLSVL.

The chain has TRBV19 and TRBJ2-2; possible D gene TRBD1, 5 bases. V was cut by 0 bases and J by 4 bases, with 12 bases left in between. There are 16 residues in the CDR3. Germline CDR1 reads LNHDA; CDR2 reads SQIVND (reference sequence). The CDR3 reads CASSIDGPGITGELFF. The CDR3 DNA is TGTGCCAGTAGTATAGATGGGCCAGGGATCACCGGGGAGCTGTTTTTT.